The next 26 T cell receptor beta chains were all read from a single sample in a study of blood T cell repertoires in COVID-19. The protocol was immunoSEQ multiplex PCR, while the TCRdb copy is restricted to in-frame clones and leaves out a portion. This table holds some 90,000 clones, roughly 80% found once. What was sequenced was peripheral blood. These receptors originate from a human donor in a cohort sampled during active COVID-19.

V usage is TRBV9 and J usage is TRBJ2-2; D call uncertain. V gave up 4 bases and J gave up 4 bases, with 8 bases separating them. Per germline, CDR1 SGDLS and CDR2 YYNGEE. The CDR3 sequence is 13 residues long. The CDR3 loop is CASSLHRTGELFF. The CDR3 DNA is TGTGCCAGCAGCTTACACCGCACCGGGGAGCTGTTTTTT.

The genes are TRBV12-3 or TRBV12-4 and TRBJ2-1, with 9 bases that match TRBD1. The length of the CDR3 is 12 residues. The V gene end was trimmed by 8 bases and the J gene end by 10 bases; junction bases not matched to a gene: 6. The CDR3 reads CASADRGSEQFF. The CDR3 DNA sequence: TGTGCCAGCGCGGACAGGGGCAGCGAGCAGTTCTTC.

V and J are TRBV7-2 and TRBJ2-5, with 10 bases identical to TRBD1. This CDR3 has 15 amino acids. With V trimmed by 5 bases and J by 5 bases, 8 bases remained unmatched. Germline V CDR1 and CDR2: SGHTA, FQGNSA. As DNA, the CDR3 is TGTGCCAGCAGCCCTAGACAGGGGGCGCGTGAGACCCAGTACTTC. Protein: CASSPRQGARETQYF.

The rearrangement joins TRBV9 to TRBJ1-1, with 7 bases fitting TRBD1. The CDR3 sequence is 15 residues long. The junction had 3 bases not matched to a gene; V was cut back by 0 bases and J by 1 base. Germline lookup yields CDR1 SGDLS and CDR2 YYNGEE. The CDR3 bases are TGTGCCAGCAGCGTAGTCGACAGGGCGAACACTGAAGCTTTCTTT. This gives the protein CASSVVDRANTEAFF.

This clone has a single count. The chain has TRBV10-2 and TRBJ1-1; no clear D. This CDR3 spans 11 amino acids. Looked up from germline, CDR1 is WSHSY and CDR2 is SAAADI. The V gene lost 10 bases and the J gene lost 1 base, with 7 bases spanning the gap. CDR3 in amino acids: CATTQNTEAFF. Written as DNA, the CDR3 is TGCGCCACAACACAGAACACTGAAGCTTTCTTT.

The chain employs TRBV30 and TRBJ1-1; unclear D gene. The length of the CDR3 is 13 residues. CDR1 is GTSNPN, CDR2 SVGIG, per germline (reference sequence). Trimming cost V 5 bases and J 3 bases, with 13 bases left between them. CDR3 region: CAWARGRDTEAFF. CDR3 in DNA: TGTGCCTGGGCCCGAGGGAGAGACACTGAAGCTTTCTTT. The whole variable domain, remainder taken from reference TRBV30 and TRBJ1-1, is SQTIHQWPATLVQPVGSPLSLECTVEGTSNPNLYWYRQAAGRGLQLLFYSVGIGQISSEVPQNLSASRPQDRQFILSSKKLLLSDSGFYLCAWARGRDTEAFFGQGTRLTVV.

The CDR3 sequence: CASSFQGDDETQYF. CDR3 sequence (DNA): TGTGCCAGCAGCTTTCAGGGCGATGACGAGACCCAGTACTTC. The chain joins TRBV5-4 to TRBJ2-5; the D gene is possibly TRBD1 (5 bases). V was cut by 2 bases and J by 5 bases, with 13 bases left in between. Germline CDR1 and CDR2: SGHNT and YYREEE (reference sequence). This CDR3 region has 14 residues. The entire variable domain, with the rest obtained from reference TRBV5-4 and TRBJ2-5, is as follows: ETGVTQSPTHLIKTRGQQVTLRCSSQSGHNTVSWYQQALGQGPQFIFQYYREEENGRGNFPPRFSGLQFPNYSSELNVNALELDDSALYLCASSFQGDDETQYFGPGTRLLVL.

The V gene is TRBV24-1, the J gene TRBJ1-2; possibly TRBD1 for D (5 bases). Germline CDR1 KGHDR, CDR2 SFDVKD. The CDR3 is made up of 14 amino acids. V lost 4 bases to trimming and J lost 7 bases, with 15 bases between them. In DNA, the CDR3 is TGTGCCACCAGTGAACGAGACAGATCGCGTGGCTACACCTTC. Amino acids: CATSERDRSRGYTF.

The V gene is TRBV28, the J gene TRBJ2-3; 7 bases fit TRBD2. The CDR3 is 14 amino acids. Germline lookup yields CDR1 MDHEN and CDR2 SYDVKM. Trimming cost V 6 bases and J 0 bases; bases outside gene matches: 3. The chain's CDR3 is CASRGGVSTDTQYF. CDR3 DNA sequence: TGTGCCAGCAGGGGGGGGGTGAGCACAGATACGCAGTATTTT.

V and J are TRBV28 and TRBJ2-7, with 9 nucleotides matching TRBD2. The V gene end was trimmed by 3 bases and the J gene end by 5 bases; junction bases not matched to a gene: 5. CDR3 size: 14 residues. Germline assignment: CDR1 MDHEN and CDR2 SYDVKM. CDR3 DNA: TGTGCCAGCAGTTTTGCGGGAGGGCCGGACGAGCAGTACTTC. Residues: CASSFAGGPDEQYF.

The CDR3 sequence is CASSPRPGLNTEAFF. As DNA, the CDR3 is TGTGCCAGTAGTCCCCGCCCAGGGCTGAACACTGAAGCTTTCTTT. The chain recombines TRBV19 with TRBJ1-1, with D possibly being TRBD1 (5 bases). Germline CDR1 reads LNHDA; CDR2 reads SQIVND (reference sequence). The CDR3 consists of 15 residues. Trimming removed 5 bases at V and 0 bases at J, with 13 bases between.

V gene TRBV6-5 combines with J gene TRBJ1-6; 7 nucleotides line up with TRBD1. V gave up 10 bases and J gave up 3 bases; unmatched junction bases: 9. CDR1 MNHEY and CDR2 SVGAGI come from the germline V gene. This CDR3 is built from 15 residues. CDR3 DNA: TGTGCCATTTCCCGGGACAGCCTCTATAATTCACCCCTCCACTTT. Protein: CAISRDSLYNSPLHF.

The chain links TRBV29-1 to TRBJ2-7; 12 bases fit TRBD2. There are 14 residues in the CDR3. Germline assignment: CDR1 SQVTM and CDR2 ANQGSEA. Germline trimming cut 4 bases from V and 4 bases from J; bases unmatched to any gene: 5. The CDR3 region is CSVATSGGSYEQYF. As DNA, the CDR3 is TGCAGCGTTGCGACTAGCGGGGGATCATACGAGCAGTACTTC.

This sequence joins TRBV7-9 and TRBJ2-7; D is perhaps TRBD2 (6 bases). The V end lost 7 bases, the J end lost 3 bases, and 13 bases lay between the germline ends. Germline CDR1 is SEHNR and CDR2 is FQNEAQ (reference sequence). This CDR3 is 13 amino acids long. CDR3 residues: CASTWGGGYEQYF. The CDR3 nucleotides are TGTGCCAGCACCTGGGGAGGAGGCTACGAGCAGTACTTC.

The chain employs TRBV24-1 and TRBJ2-3, with D maybe TRBD2 (6 bases). The CDR3 covers 16 residues. The ends were cut back, 2 bases at V and 2 bases at J, with 13 bases in the middle. Germline CDR1 and CDR2: KGHDR and SFDVKD. The CDR3, as DNA: TGTGCCACCAGTGATTGGAGGGCCGGGGACACAGATACGCAGTATTTT. Protein: CATSDWRAGDTDTQYF.

J is TRBJ1-2 and V is TRBV4-1; no reliable D call. Germline assignment: CDR1 MGHRA and CDR2 YSYEKL. The V end was cut by 0 bases, the J end by 1 base, with 9 bases between. The CDR3 consists of 15 residues. Written as DNA, the CDR3 is TGCGCCAGCAGCCAAGATGTCGTCAGTAACTATGGCTACACCTTC. Its translation: CASSQDVVSNYGYTF.

This sequence joins TRBV5-1 and TRBJ1-2; D perhaps matches TRBD1 (5 bases). Trimming left V 4 bases short and J 8 bases short, with 21 bases between. Germline assignment: CDR1 SGHRS and CDR2 YFSETQ. The CDR3 is 15 residues long. CDR3 in amino acids: CASSQTPGGESGYTF. The CDR3 DNA reads TGCGCCAGCAGCCAGACACCGGGAGGGGAAAGCGGCTACACCTTC.

This clone turned up a few times. The rearrangement uses TRBV4-1 and TRBJ2-1; no clear D. The CDR3 is 12 residues long. CDR1 MGHRA and CDR2 YSYEKL come from the germline V gene. V gave up 3 bases and J gave up 9 bases, with 9 bases separating them. The CDR3 sequence is CASSQSLGEQFF. CDR3 coding DNA: TGCGCCAGCAGCCAGAGTCTAGGTGAGCAGTTCTTC.

The V gene is TRBV24-1, the J gene TRBJ2-7; possibly TRBD2 for D (6 bases). V dropped 6 bases and J dropped 0 bases, with 14 bases sitting between them. The CDR3 runs 15 residues. CDR1 KGHDR and CDR2 SFDVKD come from the germline V gene. In nucleotides, the CDR3 is TGTGCCACCAGTCCGGGTAGCGGCCTCTCCTACGAGCAGTACTTC. Protein sequence: CATSPGSGLSYEQYF.

The chain carries TRBV6-6 and TRBJ2-5; 8 bases agree with TRBD1. This CDR3 contains 15 residues. Germline loops: CDR1 MNHNY, CDR2 SVGAGI (reference sequence). After removal of 2 bases from V and 3 bases from J, the junction contained 5 bases not matched to a gene. This CDR3 reads CASSYRPTGEETQYF. For the CDR3, the DNA is TGTGCCAGCAGTTACCGACCGACAGGGGAAGAGACCCAGTACTTC.

J is TRBJ1-2 and V is TRBV18; the D is unclear. Deletions cut 1 base from V and 0 bases from J, with 18 bases between. CDR3 length: 18 amino acids. CDR1 and CDR2 (germline): KGHSH, LQKENI. CDR3 sequence reads: CASSPLSGGGGANYGYTF. The CDR3 DNA sequence: TGTGCCAGCTCACCACTGTCGGGCGGCGGAGGAGCTAACTATGGCTACACCTTC. The variable domain in full, with the rest retrieved from reference TRBV18 and TRBJ1-2, is NAGVMQNPRHLVRRRGQEARLRCSPMKGHSHVYWYRQLPEEGLKFMVYLQKENIIDESGMPKERFSAEFPKEGPSILRIQQVVRGDSAAYFCASSPLSGGGGANYGYTFGSGTRLTVV.

This clone has just one count. This chain joins TRBV5-5 and TRBJ2-5; D gene uncertain. The CDR3 spans 11 residues. Germline V gene data show CDR1 as SGHKS and CDR2 as YYEKEE (reference sequence). V lost 3 bases to trimming and J lost 4 bases, with 4 bases between them. CDR3 loop: CASSSVETQYF. The CDR3 DNA sequence: TGTGCCAGCAGCTCAGTAGAGACCCAGTACTTC.

This chain links TRBV3-1 (or the pseudogene TRBV3-2) with TRBJ1-2; perhaps TRBD1 as D (5 bases). Trimming left V 4 bases short and J 8 bases short, with 14 bases between. Germline V gene data show CDR1 as LGHDT and CDR2 as YNNKEL (reference sequence). The CDR3 totals 13 residues. The CDR3 region has the DNA TGTGCCAGCAGCCTCCCTCAGGGCTCAGGCTACACCTTC. Translating gives CASSLPQGSGYTF.

This chain connects TRBV19 to TRBJ2-7; 10 positions agree with TRBD1. CDR3 length: 15 amino acids. CDR1 and CDR2 from the germline V gene are LNHDA and SQIVND (reference sequence). J gave up 2 bases and V 3 bases, and 4 bases lay outside the gene matches. Written as DNA, the CDR3 is TGTGCCAGTAGTATCTCGGGACAGGGGCCCTACGAGCAGTACTTC. Amino acid sequence: CASSISGQGPYEQYF.

The sample holds one count of this clone. The chain is built from TRBV15 and TRBJ2-1; 9 nucleotides align to TRBD2. The CDR3 is 15 residues long. Trimming removed 5 bases from V and 11 bases from J; junction bases left unmatched: 13. Per germline, CDR1 LNHNV and CDR2 YYDKDF (reference sequence). The CDR3 spells CATSRGGGRELKQFF. The DNA for the CDR3 is TGTGCCACCAGCCGGGGCGGCGGGAGGGAACTAAAGCAGTTCTTC.

This clone was counted once. This sequence joins TRBV27 and TRBJ2-1; perhaps TRBD2 as D (5 bases). Germline V gene data show CDR1 as MNHEY and CDR2 as SMNVEV (reference sequence). V gave up 3 bases and J gave up 7 bases, with 16 bases separating them. There are 15 residues in the CDR3. CDR3 loop: CASSFSLGRVNEQFF. CDR3 nucleotide sequence: TGTGCCAGCAGTTTTTCACTGGGGAGAGTGAATGAGCAGTTCTTC.